This is a list of T cell receptor beta chains from one sample in a study of cytomegalovirus exposure and HLA in healthy donors. The data were produced by immunoSEQ multiplex PCR, yet TCRdb's version contains in-frame clones alone and is incomplete. Found here are over 110,000 clones, roughly 80% of them singletons; the top ten hold about 5%. Sequencing input: PBMCs. Receptors originate from a man aged 40-50 years in good health and CMV-seronegative. The conserved cysteine and the conserved F or W are not part of the CDR3 here.

>TRBJ2-7|TRBV11-1|12
ASSLRQDLSEQY
>TRBJ1-1|TRBV7-6|10
ASSPASTEAF
>TRBJ1-1|TRBV7-8|14
ASSHTRMDRMRGAF
>TRBJ2-7|TRBV5-1|12
ASSLVDNTYEQY
>TRBJ2-3|TRBV19|13
ASRVTSGEPDTQY
>TRBJ2-5|TRBV7-8|12
ASSSTELQETQY
>TRBJ2-2|TRBV4-1|14
ASSQEGGAAPGELF
>TRBJ2-5|TRBV2|12
ASNLAGGRETQY
>TRBJ1-5|TRBV19|13
ASSGTGLSNQPQH
>TRBJ1-1|TRBV15|13
ATSRGGTGANEAF
>TRBJ1-1|TRBV25-1|13
ASSDPGQGRLSAF
>TRBJ2-1|TRBV5-1|14
ASSWGTSGGANEQF
>TRBJ2-7|TRBV6-5|12
ASSYLGQGNEQY
>TRBJ1-5|TRBV6-5|12
ASRKDSRNQPQH
>TRBJ2-1|TRBV7-3|12
ASSPQGARNEQF
>TRBJ1-1|TRBV6-5|12
ASSYSRQNTEAF
>TRBJ2-5|TRBV2|11
ASSGQVKETQY
>TRBJ1-5|TRBV9|13
ASSSTPPSNQPQH
>TRBJ2-5|TRBV19|11
ATTEQGQETQY
>TRBJ2-5|TRBV5-1|14
ASSSEVAGGGETQY
>TRBJ1-5|TRBV5-1|12
ASSFGGEGGPQH
>TRBJ2-1|TRBV7-8|14
ASYPRRGGSYNEQF
>TRBJ1-2|TRBV27|13
ASSSQLQGSYGYT
>TRBJ1-4|TRBV27|10
ASSSWEGKLF
>TRBJ2-7|TRBV29-1|13
SVVKGQGRPYEQY
>TRBJ1-2|TRBV5-1|12
ASSPSTGHYGYT